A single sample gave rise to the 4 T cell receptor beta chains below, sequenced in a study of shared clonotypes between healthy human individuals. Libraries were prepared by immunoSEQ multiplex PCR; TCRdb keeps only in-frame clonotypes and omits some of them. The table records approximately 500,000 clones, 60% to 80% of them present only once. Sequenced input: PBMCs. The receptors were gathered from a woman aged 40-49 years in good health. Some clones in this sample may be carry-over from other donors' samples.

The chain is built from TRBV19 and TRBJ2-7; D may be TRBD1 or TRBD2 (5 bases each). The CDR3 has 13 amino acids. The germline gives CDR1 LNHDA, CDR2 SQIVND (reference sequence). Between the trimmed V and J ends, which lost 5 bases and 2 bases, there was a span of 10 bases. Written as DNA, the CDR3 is TGTGCCAGTAGTTGGGGGTCCACCTACGAGCAGTACTTC. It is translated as CASSWGSTYEQYF.

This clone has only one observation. The DNA of the CDR3 is TGCGCCAGCAGCCATGGGACCGAGGCTCGGGAGCAGTACTTC. Translation: CASSHGTEAREQYF. The J gene is TRBJ2-7, the V gene TRBV4-1; D tentatively fits TRBD1 or TRBD2 (5 bases each). The length of the CDR3 is 14 residues. Germline lookup yields CDR1 MGHRA and CDR2 YSYEKL. Between the trimmed V and J ends, which lost 3 bases and 7 bases, there was a span of 16 bases.

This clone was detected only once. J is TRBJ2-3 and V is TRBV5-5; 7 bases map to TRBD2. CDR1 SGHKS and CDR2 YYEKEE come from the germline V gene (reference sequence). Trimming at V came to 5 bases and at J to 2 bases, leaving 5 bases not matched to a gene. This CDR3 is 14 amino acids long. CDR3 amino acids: CASSREGFTDTQYF. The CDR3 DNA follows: TGTGCCAGCAGTAGGGAGGGGTTCACAGATACGCAGTATTTT.

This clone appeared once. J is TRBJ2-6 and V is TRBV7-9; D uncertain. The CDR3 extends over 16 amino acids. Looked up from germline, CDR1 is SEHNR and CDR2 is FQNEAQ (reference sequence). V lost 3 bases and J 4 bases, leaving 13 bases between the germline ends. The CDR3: CASSLDGARGANVLTF. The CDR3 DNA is TGTGCCAGCAGCTTGGACGGTGCCCGGGGGGCCAACGTCCTGACTTTC.